This entry is about one T cell receptor (beta chain). The antigen is undetermined. TCR beta VDJ combinations and CDR3 sequences were profiled from genomic DNA. TCRdb recomputed calls from the reads with MiXCR, one row per CDR3 protein. The profile shows some 120,000 distinct CDR3 sequences, 55% to 70% of them singletons. This record comes from a study of CD8+CD57+ T cells in acquired aplastic anemia. Patients selected for sequencing had displayed CD8+CD57+ cell expansion by flow cytometry. All participating patients were living with severe acquired aplastic anemia. There was no therapy given to any patient before the blood sampling took place. Study-wide results and caveats: Patients were compared with controls for CD8+ Simpson's diversity, and no significant difference emerged. Sharing between patients and controls was observed for twenty-nine CD8+ CDR3 sequences.

Material for sequencing was sorted CD4+, CD8+, or CD8+CD57+ T cells (not recorded which) from PBMCs. This TCR was recovered from a human donor with aplastic anemia.

The CDR3 is CATSTGGAGANVLTF. CDR3 DNA: TGTGCCACCAGTACAGGGGGCGCTGGGGCCAACGTCCTGACTTTC. V usage is TRBV15 and J usage is TRBJ2-6; TRBD1 aligns across 9 bases. The CDR3 runs 15 residues. CDR1 and CDR2 from the germline V gene are LNHNV and YYDKDF (reference sequence). V was pared by 6 bases and J by 2 bases, with 2 bases of the junction left unmatched.